The present TCR beta chain was sequenced within a study of shared clonotypes between healthy human individuals. Study-level points and caveats: Shared clonotypes: approximately 5% naive CD4, 3% to 3.5% naive CD8, roughly 2.4% memory CD4, around 0.4% memory CD8. Larger estimated richness was generally seen in naive subsets than in memory subsets.

Turning to this clone: Its matching antigen is unknown. Other DNA sequences within the sample encode an identical CDR3.

CDR1 ENHRY and CDR2 SYGVKD come from the germline V gene. The CDR3 is 14 residues long. Trimming at V came to 2 bases and at J to 4 bases, leaving 2 bases not matched to a gene. Several immunoSEQ plates held equal portions of the genomic DNA taken from each subset. Measured with immunoSEQ multiplex PCR; TCRdb has only the in-frame clones, and not every one. The table lists some 2,000,000 clones, 85% to 95% of them singletons. Sequencing input: naive CD4+ T cells sorted from blood. Subset in this sample: CD45RA+ positively selected. The chain carries TRBV10-3 and TRBJ2-3; 8 bases line up with TRBD1. The TCR comes from a man younger than 30 in good health. CDR3: CAISEGQGPDTQYF. Written as DNA, the CDR3 is TGTGCCATCAGTGAGGGACAGGGACCAGATACGCAGTATTTT.